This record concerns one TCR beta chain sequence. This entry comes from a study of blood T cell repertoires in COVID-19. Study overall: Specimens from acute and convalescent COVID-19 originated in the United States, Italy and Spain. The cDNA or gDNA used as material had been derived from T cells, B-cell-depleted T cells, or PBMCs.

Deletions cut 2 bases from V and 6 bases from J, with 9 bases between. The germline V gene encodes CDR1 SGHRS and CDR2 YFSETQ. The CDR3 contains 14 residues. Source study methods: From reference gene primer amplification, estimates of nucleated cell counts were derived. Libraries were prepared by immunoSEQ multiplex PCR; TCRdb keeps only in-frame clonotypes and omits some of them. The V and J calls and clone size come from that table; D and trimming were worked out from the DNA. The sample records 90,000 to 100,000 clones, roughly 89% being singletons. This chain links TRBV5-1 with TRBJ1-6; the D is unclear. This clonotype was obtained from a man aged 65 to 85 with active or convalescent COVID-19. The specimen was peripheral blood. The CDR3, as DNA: TGCGCCAGCAGCTTTGAGGGCGGTAATTCACCCCTCCACTTT. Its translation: CASSFEGGNSPLHF.